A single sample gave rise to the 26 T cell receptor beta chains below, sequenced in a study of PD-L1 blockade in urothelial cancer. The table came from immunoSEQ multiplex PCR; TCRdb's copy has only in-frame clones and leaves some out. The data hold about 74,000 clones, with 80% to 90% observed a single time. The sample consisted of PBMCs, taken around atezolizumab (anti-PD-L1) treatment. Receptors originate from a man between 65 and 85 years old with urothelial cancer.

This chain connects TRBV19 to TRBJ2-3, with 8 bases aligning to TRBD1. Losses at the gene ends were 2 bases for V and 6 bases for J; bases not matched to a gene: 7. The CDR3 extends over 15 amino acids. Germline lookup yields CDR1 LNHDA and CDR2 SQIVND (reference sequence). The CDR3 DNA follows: TGTGCCAGTAGTATAAGGACAGGGCAGGGGGATACGCAGTATTTT. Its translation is CASSIRTGQGDTQYF. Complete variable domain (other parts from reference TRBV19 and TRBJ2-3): DGGITQSPKYLFRKEGQNVTLSCEQNLNHDAMYWYRQDPGQGLRLIYYSQIVNDFQKGDIAEGYSVSREKKESFPLTVTSAQKNPTAFYLCASSIRTGQGDTQYFGPGTRLTVL.

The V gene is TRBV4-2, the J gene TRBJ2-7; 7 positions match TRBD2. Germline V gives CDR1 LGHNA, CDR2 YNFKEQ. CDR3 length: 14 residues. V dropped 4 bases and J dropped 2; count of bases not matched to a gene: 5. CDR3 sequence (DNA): TGTGCCAGCAGCCCTAGCGGACCAGCCTACGAGCAGTACTTC. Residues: CASSPSGPAYEQYF.

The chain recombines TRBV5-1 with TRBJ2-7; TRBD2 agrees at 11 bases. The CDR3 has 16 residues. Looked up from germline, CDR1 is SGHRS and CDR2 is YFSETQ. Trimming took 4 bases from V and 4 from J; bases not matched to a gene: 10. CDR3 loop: CASSPGASGRTYEQYF. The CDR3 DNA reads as TGCGCCAGCAGCCCGGGGGCTAGCGGGAGGACGTACGAGCAGTACTTC.

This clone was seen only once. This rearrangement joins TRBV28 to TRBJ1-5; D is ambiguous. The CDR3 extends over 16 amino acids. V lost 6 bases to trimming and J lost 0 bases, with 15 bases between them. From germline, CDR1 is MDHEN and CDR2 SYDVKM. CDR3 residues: CASRFAAGYSNQPQHF. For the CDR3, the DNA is TGTGCCAGCAGGTTCGCCGCGGGTTATAGCAATCAGCCCCAGCATTTT. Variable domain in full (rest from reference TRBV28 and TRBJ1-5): DVKVTQSSRYLVKRTGEKVFLECVQDMDHENMFWYRQDPGLGLRLIYFSYDVKMKEKGDIPEGYSVSREKKERFSLILESASTNQTSMYLCASRFAAGYSNQPQHFGDGTRLSIL.

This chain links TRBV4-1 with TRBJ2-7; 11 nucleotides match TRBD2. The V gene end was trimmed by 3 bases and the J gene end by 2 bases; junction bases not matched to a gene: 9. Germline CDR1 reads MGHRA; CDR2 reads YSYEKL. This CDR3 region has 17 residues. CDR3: CASSQSGLAGLTYEQYF. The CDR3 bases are TGCGCCAGCAGCCAGTCCGGACTAGCGGGCCTTACCTACGAGCAGTACTTC.

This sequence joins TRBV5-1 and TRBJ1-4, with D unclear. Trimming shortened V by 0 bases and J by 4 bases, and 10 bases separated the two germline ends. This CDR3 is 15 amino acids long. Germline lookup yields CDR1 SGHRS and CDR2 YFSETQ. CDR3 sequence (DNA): TGCGCCAGCAGCTTGGCCGGCGGCGATAATGAAAAACTGTTTTTT. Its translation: CASSLAGGDNEKLFF.

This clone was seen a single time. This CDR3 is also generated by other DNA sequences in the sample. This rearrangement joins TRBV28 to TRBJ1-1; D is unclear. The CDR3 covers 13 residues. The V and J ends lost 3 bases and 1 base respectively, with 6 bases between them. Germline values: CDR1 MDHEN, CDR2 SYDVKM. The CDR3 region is CASSFRGNTEAFF. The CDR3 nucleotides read TGTGCCAGCAGTTTCCGCGGGAACACTGAAGCTTTCTTT. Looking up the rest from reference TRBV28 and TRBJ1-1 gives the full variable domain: DVKVTQSSRYLVKRTGEKVFLECVQDMDHENMFWYRQDPGLGLRLIYFSYDVKMKEKGDIPEGYSVSREKKERFSLILESASTNQTSMYLCASSFRGNTEAFFGQGTRLTVV.

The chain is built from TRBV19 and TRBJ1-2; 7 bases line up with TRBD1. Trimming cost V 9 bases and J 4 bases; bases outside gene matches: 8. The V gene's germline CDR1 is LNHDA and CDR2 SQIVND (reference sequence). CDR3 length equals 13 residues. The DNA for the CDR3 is TGTGCCAGCAGCAGACAGGGCCGCTATGGCTACACCTTC. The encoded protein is CASSRQGRYGYTF.

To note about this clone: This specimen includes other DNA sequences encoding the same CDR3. The CDR3 loop is CASSWGSGELFF. The DNA of the CDR3 is TGTGCCAGCAGTTGGGGCTCGGGGGAGCTGTTTTTT. This chain links TRBV27 with TRBJ2-2, with a possible D match to TRBD1 (5 bases). The ends were cut back, 4 bases at V and 8 bases at J, with 8 bases in the middle. The CDR3 runs to 12 residues. The V gene's germline CDR1 is MNHEY and CDR2 SMNVEV (reference sequence).

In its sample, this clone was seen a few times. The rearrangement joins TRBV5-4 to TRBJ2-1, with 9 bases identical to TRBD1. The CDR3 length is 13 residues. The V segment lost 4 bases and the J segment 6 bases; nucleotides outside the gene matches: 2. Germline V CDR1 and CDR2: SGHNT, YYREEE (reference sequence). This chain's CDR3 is CASSLTGGNEQFF. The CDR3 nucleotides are TGTGCCAGCAGCCTGACAGGGGGCAATGAGCAGTTCTTC.

The CDR3 spells CASSSSGKTDTQYF. The CDR3 nucleotides are TGTGCCAGCAGCTCTAGCGGGAAAACAGATACGCAGTATTTT. The chain recombines TRBV28 with TRBJ2-3; 9 nucleotides agree with TRBD2. J was trimmed by 3 bases and V by 6 bases; bases with no gene match: 4. The CDR3 has 14 amino acids. From germline, CDR1 is MDHEN and CDR2 SYDVKM.

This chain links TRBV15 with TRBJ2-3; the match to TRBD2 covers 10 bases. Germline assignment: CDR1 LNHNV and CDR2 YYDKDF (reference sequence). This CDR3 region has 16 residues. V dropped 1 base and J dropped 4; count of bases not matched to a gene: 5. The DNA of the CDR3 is TGTGCCACCAGCAGAGTTCCTAGCGGGAGCGCAGATACGCAGTATTTT. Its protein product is CATSRVPSGSADTQYF.

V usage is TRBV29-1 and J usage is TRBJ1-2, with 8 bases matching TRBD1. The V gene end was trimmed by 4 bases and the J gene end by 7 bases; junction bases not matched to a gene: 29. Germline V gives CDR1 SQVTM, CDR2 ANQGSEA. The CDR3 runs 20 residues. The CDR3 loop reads CSVGGAREGSSRGLHGGYTF. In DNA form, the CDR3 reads TGCAGCGTTGGTGGGGCGCGGGAGGGGTCTTCCAGGGGGCTACACGGTGGCTACACCTTC. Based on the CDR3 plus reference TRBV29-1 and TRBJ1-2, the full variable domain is SAVISQKPSRDICQRGTSLTIQCQVDSQVTMMFWYRQQPGQSLTLIATANQGSEATYESGFVIDKFPISRPNLTFSTLTVSNMSPEDSSIYLCSVGGAREGSSRGLHGGYTFGSGTRLTVV.

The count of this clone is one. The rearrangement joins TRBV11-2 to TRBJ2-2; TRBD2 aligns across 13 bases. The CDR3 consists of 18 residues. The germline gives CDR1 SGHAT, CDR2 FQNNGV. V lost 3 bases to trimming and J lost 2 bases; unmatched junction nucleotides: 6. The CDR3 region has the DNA TGTGCCAGCAGCTTCTCCGGGACTAGCGGGACCAACACCGGGGAGCTGTTTTTT. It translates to CASSFSGTSGTNTGELFF.

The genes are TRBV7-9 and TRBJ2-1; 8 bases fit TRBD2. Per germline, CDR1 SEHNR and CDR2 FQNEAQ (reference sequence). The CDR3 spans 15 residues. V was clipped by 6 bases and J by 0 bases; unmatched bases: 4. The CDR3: CASSPSGSSYNEQFF. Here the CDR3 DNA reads TGTGCCAGCAGTCCCAGCGGGAGCTCCTACAATGAGCAGTTCTTC.

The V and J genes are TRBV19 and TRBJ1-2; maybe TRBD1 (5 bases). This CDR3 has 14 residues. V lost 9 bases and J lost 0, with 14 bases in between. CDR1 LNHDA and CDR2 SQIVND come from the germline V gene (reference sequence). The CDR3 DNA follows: TGTGCCAGCAGACATCAGGGATCTAACTATGGCTACACCTTC. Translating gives CASRHQGSNYGYTF.

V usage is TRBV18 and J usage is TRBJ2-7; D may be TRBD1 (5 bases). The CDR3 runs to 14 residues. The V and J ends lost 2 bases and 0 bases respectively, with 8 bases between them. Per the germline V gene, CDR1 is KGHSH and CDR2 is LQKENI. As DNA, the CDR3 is TGTGCCAGCTCACCAAGGACAAGCTCCTACGAGCAGTACTTC. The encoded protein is CASSPRTSSYEQYF.

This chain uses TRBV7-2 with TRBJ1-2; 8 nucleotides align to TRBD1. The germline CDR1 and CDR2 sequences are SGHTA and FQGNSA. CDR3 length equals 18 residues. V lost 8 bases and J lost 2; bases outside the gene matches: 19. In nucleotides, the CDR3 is TGTGCCAGCCCCACTACCAGGCAGGGGGCTAAAAGAAACTATGGCTACACCTTC. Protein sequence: CASPTTRQGAKRNYGYTF.

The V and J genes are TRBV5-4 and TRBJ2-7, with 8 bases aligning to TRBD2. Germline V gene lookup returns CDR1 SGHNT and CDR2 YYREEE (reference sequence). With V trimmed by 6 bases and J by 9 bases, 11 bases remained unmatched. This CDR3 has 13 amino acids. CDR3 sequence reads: CASKSAGEGGQYF. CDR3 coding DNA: TGTGCCAGCAAGTCAGCGGGGGAGGGTGGGCAGTACTTC.

The CDR3 nucleotides are TGTGCCAGCAGCCTGGGGGGAGGGCAAGAGACCCAGTACTTC. Protein sequence: CASSLGGGQETQYF. The rearrangement links TRBV9 to TRBJ2-5; 7 positions match TRBD2. Germline V gives CDR1 SGDLS, CDR2 YYNGEE. V lost 4 bases to trimming and J lost 2 bases; unmatched junction nucleotides: 5. CDR3 length equals 14 residues.

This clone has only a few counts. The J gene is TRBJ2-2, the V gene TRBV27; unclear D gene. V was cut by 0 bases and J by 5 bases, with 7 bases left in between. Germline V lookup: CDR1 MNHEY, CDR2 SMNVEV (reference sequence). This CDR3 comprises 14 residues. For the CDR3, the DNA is TGTGCCAGCAGTTTATCGGCCCGAACCGGGGAGCTGTTTTTT. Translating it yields CASSLSARTGELFF.

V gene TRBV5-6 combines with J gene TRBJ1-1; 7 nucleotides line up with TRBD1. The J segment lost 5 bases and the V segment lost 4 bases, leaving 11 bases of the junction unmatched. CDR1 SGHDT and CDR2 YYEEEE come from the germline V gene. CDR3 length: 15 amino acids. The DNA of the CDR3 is TGTGCCAGCAGCCCGCAACAGGGGACTGGGACTGAAGCTTTCTTT. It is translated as CASSPQQGTGTEAFF.

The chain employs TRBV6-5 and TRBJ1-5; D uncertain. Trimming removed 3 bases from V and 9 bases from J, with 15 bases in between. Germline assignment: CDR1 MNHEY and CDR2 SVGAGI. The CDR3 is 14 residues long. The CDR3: CASSYRAGRGPQHF. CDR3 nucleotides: TGTGCCAGCAGTTATAGGGCAGGTCGGGGGCCCCAGCATTTT.

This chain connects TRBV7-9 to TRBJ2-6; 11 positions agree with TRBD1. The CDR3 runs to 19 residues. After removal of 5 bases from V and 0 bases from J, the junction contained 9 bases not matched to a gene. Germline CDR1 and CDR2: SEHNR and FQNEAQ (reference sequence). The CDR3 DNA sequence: TGTGCCAGCAGCGCTAGGGATGGGACAGGGGGCTCTGGGGCCAACGTCCTGACTTTC. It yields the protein CASSARDGTGGSGANVLTF.

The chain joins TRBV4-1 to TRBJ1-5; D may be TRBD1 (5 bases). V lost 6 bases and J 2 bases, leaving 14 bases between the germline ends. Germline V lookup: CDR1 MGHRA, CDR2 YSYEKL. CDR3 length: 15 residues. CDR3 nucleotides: TGCGCCAGCAGTCTCGGGGGGACTGGCAATCAGCCCCAGCATTTT. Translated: CASSLGGTGNQPQHF.

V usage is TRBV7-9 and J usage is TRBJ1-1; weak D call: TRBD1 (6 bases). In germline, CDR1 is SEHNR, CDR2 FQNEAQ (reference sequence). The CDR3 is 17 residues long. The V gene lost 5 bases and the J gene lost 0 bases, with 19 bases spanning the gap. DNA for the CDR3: TGTGCCAGCAGCCTACCACAGGGATTGCCTATGAACACTGAAGCTTTCTTT. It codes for CASSLPQGLPMNTEAFF.